These 5 T cell receptor beta chains share one sample of origin, sequenced in a study of blood T cell repertoires in COVID-19. Clones were sequenced by immunoSEQ multiplex PCR, and TCRdb holds only the in-frame ones, with some missing. The table shows 100,000 or so clones, with just over 85% occurring only once. Sequenced sample: PBMCs or T cells enriched from blood (not recorded which). Receptors were obtained from a woman aged 50 to 65 who had recovered from COVID-19.

The rearrangement links TRBV6-5 to TRBJ2-5; 12 bases are a match to TRBD2. Trimming took 0 bases from V and 2 from J; bases not matched to a gene: 1. The CDR3 contains 16 residues. CDR1 and CDR2 from the germline V gene are MNHEY and SVGAGI. The chain's CDR3 is CASSYSGTSGQETQYF. CDR3 DNA: TGTGCCAGCAGTTACTCCGGGACTAGCGGGCAAGAGACCCAGTACTTC.

The V and J genes are TRBV19 and TRBJ2-2; D remains ambiguous. CDR1 is LNHDA, CDR2 SQIVND, per germline (reference sequence). The CDR3 totals 11 residues. V lost 8 bases, J lost 5 bases, and 6 bases lay in between. CDR3: CASEVTGELFF. For the CDR3, the DNA is TGTGCCAGTGAGGTGACCGGGGAGCTGTTTTTT.

The chain combines TRBV28 with TRBJ2-2, with 10 bases identical to TRBD2. V shed 3 bases and J 4 bases; nucleotides not matched to a gene: 5. The CDR3 runs 16 residues. Per germline, CDR1 MDHEN and CDR2 SYDVKM. The CDR3 is CASSFLSGGVTGELFF. DNA for the CDR3: TGTGCCAGCAGTTTCCTCAGCGGGGGGGTCACCGGGGAGCTGTTTTTT.

The J gene is TRBJ1-1, the V gene TRBV7-2; 8 nucleotides line up with TRBD1. This CDR3 spans 16 amino acids. V was clipped by 1 base and J by 5 bases; unmatched bases: 9. Germline lookup yields CDR1 SGHTA and CDR2 FQGNSA. The DNA of the CDR3 is TGTGCCAGCAGCTTAGGGGCAGGGGGCAAAAGGACTGAAGCTTTCTTT. Residues: CASSLGAGGKRTEAFF.

The rearrangement links TRBV9 to TRBJ1-4, with 8 bases matching TRBD1. Germline V CDR1 and CDR2: SGDLS, YYNGEE. V lost 1 base and J lost 8; bases outside the gene matches: 7. CDR3 length equals 15 residues. CDR3 nucleotides: TGTGCCAGCAGCGTATCGGCAGGGGGCCGCGAAAAACTGTTTTTT. It encodes CASSVSAGGREKLFF. The whole variable domain, filled in from reference TRBV9 and TRBJ1-4, reads DSGVTQTPKHLITATGQRVTLRCSPRSGDLSVYWYQQSLDQGLQFLIQYYNGEERAKGNILERFSAQQFPDLHSELNLSSLELGDSALYFCASSVSAGGREKLFFGSGTQLSVL.